The present T cell receptor (beta chain) was sequenced within a study of shared clonotypes between healthy human individuals. The protocol was immunoSEQ multiplex PCR, while the TCRdb copy is restricted to in-frame clones and leaves out a portion. The sample carries about 1 million clones, about 75% recorded once. Donors, healthy HIV-negative adults, lacked recent acute infections or vaccinations. As to this clone: Its antigen is unidentified.

Germline assignment: CDR1 MDHEN and CDR2 SYDVKM. Trimming removed 5 bases at V and 4 bases at J, with 22 bases between. The CDR3 is 17 amino acids. Study-level findings and limits: The naive CD4 repertoires of several donors were compared, and around 5% of clonotypes were shared.

Sequences were obtained from memory CD4+ T cells sorted from blood. Specified subset: CD45RA-negative fraction. This clonotype was sampled from a man aged 18 to 35 in good health. The rearrangement joins TRBV28 to TRBJ2-3, with D possibly being TRBD2 (5 bases). The CDR3 is CASSPPGEHKRADTQYF. As DNA, the CDR3 is TGTGCCAGCAGTCCCCCGGGCGAACACAAGAGGGCAGATACGCAGTATTTT. The full variable domain, its missing parts supplied by reference TRBV28 and TRBJ2-3, is DVKVTQSSRYLVKRTGEKVFLECVQDMDHENMFWYRQDPGLGLRLIYFSYDVKMKEKGDIPEGYSVSREKKERFSLILESASTNQTSMYLCASSPPGEHKRADTQYFGPGTRLTVL.